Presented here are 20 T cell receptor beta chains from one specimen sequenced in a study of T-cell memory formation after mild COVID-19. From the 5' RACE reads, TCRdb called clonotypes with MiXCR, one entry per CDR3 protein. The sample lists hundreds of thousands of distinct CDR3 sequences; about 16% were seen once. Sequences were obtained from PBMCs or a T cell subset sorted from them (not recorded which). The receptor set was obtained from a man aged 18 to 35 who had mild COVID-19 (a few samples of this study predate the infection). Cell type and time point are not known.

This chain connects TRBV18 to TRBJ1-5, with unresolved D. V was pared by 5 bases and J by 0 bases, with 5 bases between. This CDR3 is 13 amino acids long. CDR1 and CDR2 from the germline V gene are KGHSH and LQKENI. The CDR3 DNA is TGTGCCAGCTCAACCTTTAGCAATCAGCCCCAGCATTTT. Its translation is CASSTFSNQPQHF.

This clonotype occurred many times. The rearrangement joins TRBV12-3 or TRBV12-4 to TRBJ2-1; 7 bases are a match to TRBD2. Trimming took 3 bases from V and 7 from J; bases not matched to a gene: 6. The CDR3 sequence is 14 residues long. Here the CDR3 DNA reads TGTGCCAGCAGTTTTTATGGACTAGGGAATGAGCAGTTCTTC. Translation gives CASSFYGLGNEQFF.

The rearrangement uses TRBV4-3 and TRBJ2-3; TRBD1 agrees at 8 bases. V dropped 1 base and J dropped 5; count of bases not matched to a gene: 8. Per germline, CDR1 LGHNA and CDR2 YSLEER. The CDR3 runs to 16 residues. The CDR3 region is CASSQGGAGGIDTQYF. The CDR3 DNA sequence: TGCGCCAGCAGCCAAGGGGGGGCAGGGGGCATAGATACGCAGTATTTT.

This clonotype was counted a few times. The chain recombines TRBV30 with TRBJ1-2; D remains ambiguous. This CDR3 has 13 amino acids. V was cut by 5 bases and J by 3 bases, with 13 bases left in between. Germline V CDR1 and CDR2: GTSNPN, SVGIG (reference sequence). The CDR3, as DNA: TGTGCCTGGTTCCCCGACGGGGACTATGGCTACACCTTC. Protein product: CAWFPDGDYGYTF.

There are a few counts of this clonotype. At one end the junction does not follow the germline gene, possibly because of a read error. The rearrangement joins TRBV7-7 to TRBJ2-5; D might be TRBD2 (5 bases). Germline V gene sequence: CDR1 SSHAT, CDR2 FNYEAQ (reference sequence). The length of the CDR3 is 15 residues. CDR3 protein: CASSLLQSGPETQYF. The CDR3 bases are TGTGCTAGCAGCCTACTACAGAGCGGCCCGGAGACCCAGTACTTC.

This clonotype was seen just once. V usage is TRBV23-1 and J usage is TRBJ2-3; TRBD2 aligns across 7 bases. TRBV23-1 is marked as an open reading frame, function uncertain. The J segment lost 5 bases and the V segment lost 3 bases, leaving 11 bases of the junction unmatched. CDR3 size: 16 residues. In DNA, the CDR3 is TGCGCCAGCAGTCACCTCGGGGAGGGGATCGGAGATACGCAGTATTTT. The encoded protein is CASSHLGEGIGDTQYF.

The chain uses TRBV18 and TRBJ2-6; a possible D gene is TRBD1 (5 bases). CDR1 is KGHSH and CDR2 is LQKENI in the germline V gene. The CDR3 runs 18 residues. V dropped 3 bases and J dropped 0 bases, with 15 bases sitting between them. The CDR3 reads CASSPQWGGNSGANVLTF. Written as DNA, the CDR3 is TGTGCCAGCTCACCCCAGTGGGGCGGAAACTCTGGGGCCAACGTCCTGACTTTC.

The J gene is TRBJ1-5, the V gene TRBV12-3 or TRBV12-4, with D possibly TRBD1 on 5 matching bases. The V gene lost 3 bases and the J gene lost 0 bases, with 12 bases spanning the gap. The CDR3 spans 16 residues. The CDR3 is CASSFGRDYSNQPQHF. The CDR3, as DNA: TGTGCCAGCAGTTTCGGCAGGGACTATAGCAATCAGCCCCAGCATTTT.

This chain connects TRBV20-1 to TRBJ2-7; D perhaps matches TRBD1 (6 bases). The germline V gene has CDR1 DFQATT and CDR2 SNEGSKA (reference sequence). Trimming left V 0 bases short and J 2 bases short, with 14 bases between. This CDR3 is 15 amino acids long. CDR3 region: CSARDSGQRTYEQYF. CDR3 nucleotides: TGCAGTGCTAGAGATTCCGGACAGCGAACCTACGAGCAGTACTTC.

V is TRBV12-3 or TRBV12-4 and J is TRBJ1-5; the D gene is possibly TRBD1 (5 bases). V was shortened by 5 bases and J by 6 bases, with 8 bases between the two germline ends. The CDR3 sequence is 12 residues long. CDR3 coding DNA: TGTGCCAGCAGTGACAGAGGTCAGCCCCAGCATTTT. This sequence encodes CASSDRGQPQHF.

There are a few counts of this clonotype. Here the CDR3 DNA reads TGCGCCAGTGGTCCAGGGGGAGACACAGATACGCAGTATTTT. Translation: CASGPGGDTDTQYF. V gene TRBV4-3 combines with J gene TRBJ2-3; 7 nucleotides align to TRBD1. The germline V gene has CDR1 LGHNA and CDR2 YSLEER. V was pared by 9 bases and J by 2 bases, with 8 bases of the junction left unmatched. This CDR3 has 14 residues.

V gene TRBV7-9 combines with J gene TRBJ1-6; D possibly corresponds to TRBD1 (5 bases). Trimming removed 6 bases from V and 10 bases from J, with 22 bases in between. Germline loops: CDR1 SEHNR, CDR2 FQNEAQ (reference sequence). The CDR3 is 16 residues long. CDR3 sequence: CASSLYATGGGSPLHF. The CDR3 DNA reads TGTGCCAGCAGTCTATATGCGACCGGTGGGGGGTCACCCCTCCACTTT.

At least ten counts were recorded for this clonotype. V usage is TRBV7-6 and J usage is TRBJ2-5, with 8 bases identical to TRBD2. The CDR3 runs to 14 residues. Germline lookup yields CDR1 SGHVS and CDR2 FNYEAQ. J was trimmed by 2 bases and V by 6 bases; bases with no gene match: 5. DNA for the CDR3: TGTGCCAGCAGTCTAGAGCGGGGGCAAGAGACCCAGTACTTC. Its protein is CASSLERGQETQYF.

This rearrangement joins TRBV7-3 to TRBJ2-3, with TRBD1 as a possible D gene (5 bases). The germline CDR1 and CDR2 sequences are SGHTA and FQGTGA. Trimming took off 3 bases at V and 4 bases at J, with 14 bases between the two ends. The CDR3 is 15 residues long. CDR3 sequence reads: CASSFPGGAPDTQYF. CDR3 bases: TGTGCCAGCAGCTTCCCGGGTGGGGCCCCAGATACGCAGTATTTT. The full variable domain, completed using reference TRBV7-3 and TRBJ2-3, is GAGVSQTPSNKVTEKGKYVELRCDPISGHTALYWYRQSLGQGPEFLIYFQGTGAADDSGLPNDRFFAVRPEGSVSTLKIQRTERGDSAVYLCASSFPGGAPDTQYFGPGTRLTVL.

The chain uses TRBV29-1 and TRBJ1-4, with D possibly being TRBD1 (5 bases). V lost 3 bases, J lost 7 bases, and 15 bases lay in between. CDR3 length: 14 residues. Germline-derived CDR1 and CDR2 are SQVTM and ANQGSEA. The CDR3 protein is CSVDDQGSREKLFF. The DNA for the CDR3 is TGCAGCGTTGATGATCAGGGCTCACGTGAAAAACTGTTTTTT.

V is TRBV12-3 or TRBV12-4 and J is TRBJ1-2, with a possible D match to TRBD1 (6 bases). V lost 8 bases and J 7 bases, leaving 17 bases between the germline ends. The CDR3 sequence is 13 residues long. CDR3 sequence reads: CASASFRGSGYTF. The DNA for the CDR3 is TGTGCCAGCGCCTCCTTCAGGGGCTCTGGCTACACCTTC.

This chain's CDR3 is CASSWTVPNYGYTF. Here the CDR3 DNA reads TGTGCCAGCAGTTGGACGGTGCCTAACTATGGCTACACCTTC. This chain joins TRBV6-2 or TRBV6-3 and TRBJ1-2; D unclear. Germline V CDR1 and CDR2: MNHEY, SVGEGT. V lost 4 bases and J lost 0, with 9 bases in between. The CDR3 runs 14 residues.

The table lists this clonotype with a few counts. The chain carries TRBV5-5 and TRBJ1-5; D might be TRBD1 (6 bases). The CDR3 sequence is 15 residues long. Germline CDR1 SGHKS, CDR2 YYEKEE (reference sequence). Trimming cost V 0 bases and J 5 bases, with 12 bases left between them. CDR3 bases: TGTGCCAGCAGCTTGGAAGGGGGACCATATCAGCCCCAGCATTTT. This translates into CASSLEGGPYQPQHF.

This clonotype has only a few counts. The CDR3 nucleotides are TGTGCCAGCAGCCCCCAACTGGGCACTGAAGCTTTCTTT. It yields the protein CASSPQLGTEAFF. This chain joins TRBV3-1 and TRBJ1-1; D is undetermined. The CDR3 totals 13 residues. Trimming removed 4 bases at V and 4 bases at J, with 10 bases between. Germline V CDR1 and CDR2: LGHDT, YNNKEL (reference sequence).

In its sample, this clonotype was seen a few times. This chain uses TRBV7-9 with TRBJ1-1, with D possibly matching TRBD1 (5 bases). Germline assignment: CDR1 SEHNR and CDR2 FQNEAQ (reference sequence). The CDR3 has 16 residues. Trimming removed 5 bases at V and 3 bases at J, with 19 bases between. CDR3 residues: CASSRPGLVGDTEAFF. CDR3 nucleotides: TGTGCCAGCAGCAGACCAGGACTAGTAGGGGACACTGAAGCTTTCTTT.